This T cell receptor beta chain was sequenced in a study of blood T cell repertoires in COVID-19. The overall study: Sources were T cells, B-cell-depleted T cells, or PBMCs; the material itself was cDNA or gDNA.

Germline CDR1 is LNHDA and CDR2 is SQIVND (reference sequence). The J segment lost 8 bases and the V segment lost 6 bases, leaving 4 bases of the junction unmatched. This CDR3 comprises 12 residues. Here immunoSEQ multiplex PCR was the method, and the copy in TCRdb shows in-frame clones only, minus some. The sample holds roughly 200,000 clones, 80% to 90% seen once. The rearrangement joins TRBV19 to TRBJ1-1, with TRBD1 matching over 9 bases. Sequenced: peripheral blood. The sequence was obtained from an elderly man with acute or convalescent COVID-19. In nucleotides, the CDR3 is TGTGCCAGTAGGGGACAGGGTTTCGAAGCTTTCTTT. Translated: CASRGQGFEAFF.